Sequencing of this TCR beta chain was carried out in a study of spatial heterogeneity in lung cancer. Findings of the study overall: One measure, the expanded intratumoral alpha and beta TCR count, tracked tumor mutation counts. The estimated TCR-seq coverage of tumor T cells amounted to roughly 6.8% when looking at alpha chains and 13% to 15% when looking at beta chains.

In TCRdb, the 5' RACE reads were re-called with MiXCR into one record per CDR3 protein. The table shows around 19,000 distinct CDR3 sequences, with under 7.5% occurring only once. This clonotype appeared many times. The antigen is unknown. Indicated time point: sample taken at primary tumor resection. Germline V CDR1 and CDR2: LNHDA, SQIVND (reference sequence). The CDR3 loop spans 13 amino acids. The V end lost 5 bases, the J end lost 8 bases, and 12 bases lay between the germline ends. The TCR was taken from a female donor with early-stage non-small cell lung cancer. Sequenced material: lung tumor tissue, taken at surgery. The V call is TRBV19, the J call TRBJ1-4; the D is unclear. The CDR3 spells CASSSAWSEKLFF. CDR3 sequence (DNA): TGTGCCAGTAGTTCGGCTTGGTCCGAAAAACTGTTTTTT.